The clone carrying this TCR beta chain was counted between two and nine times. Its antigen is still unknown. This record belongs to a study of cytomegalovirus exposure and HLA in healthy donors. Findings and limits, study-wide: Accurate prediction of HLA-A and HLA-B alleles (for most subjects) was reportedly achieved from TCR beta sequences. Segments of the TCR beta V type were, in most cases, productive about 90% or about 30% of the time in an earlier analysis.

The primer mix had 60 Vbeta and 13 Jbeta primers. Profiling relied on immunoSEQ multiplex PCR, and the TCRdb table lists in-frame clones only, not all of them. The repertoire holds some 55,000 clones, with about 86% as singletons. The TCR was taken from a man in his forties in good health and CMV-seronegative. Sequencing used PBMCs.

The CDR3 is CASSSYDREVWGYTF. The CDR3 bases are TGTGCCAGCAGCTCGTATGACAGGGAGGTTTGGGGCTACACCTTC. V gene TRBV7-9 combines with J gene TRBJ1-2, with TRBD1 identical over 7 bases. The junction had 13 bases not matched to a gene; V was cut back by 4 bases and J by 8 bases. The CDR3 extends over 15 amino acids. Germline values: CDR1 SEHNR, CDR2 FQNEAQ (reference sequence).